Below, 24 T cell receptor beta chains from the same sample are listed, as sequenced in a study of breast tumors, draining lymph nodes, adjacent tissues. Each CDR3 protein gets one entry after TCRdb re-called the multiplex PCR reads with MiXCR. The sample carries more than 10,000 distinct CDR3 sequences, roughly 57% recorded once. Sequencing used tumor-adjacent breast tissue. These receptors were collected from a female donor with breast cancer. Some clones in this sample may be carry-over from other donors' samples.

The chain couples TRBV5-1 to TRBJ2-2, with D possibly called TRBD1 or TRBD2 (5 bases each). Germline loops: CDR1 SGHRS, CDR2 YFSETQ. V was trimmed by 0 bases and J by 6 bases, leaving 12 bases between them. CDR3 size: 15 residues. The CDR3: CASSLVIQGAGELFF. The CDR3 nucleotides read TGCGCCAGCAGCTTGGTCATCCAGGGAGCCGGGGAGCTGTTTTTT. The complete variable domain, with remaining parts taken from reference TRBV5-1 and TRBJ2-2, reads KAGVTQTPRYLIKTRGQQVTLSCSPISGHRSVSWYQQTPGQGLQFLFEYFSETQRNKGNFPGRFSGRQFSNSRSEMNVSTLELGDSALYLCASSLVIQGAGELFFGEGSRLTVL.

The gene calls are TRBV20-1 and TRBJ2-7, with TRBD1 identical over 9 bases. This CDR3 has 13 residues. Germline trimming cut 5 bases from V and 3 bases from J; bases unmatched to any gene: 5. The germline V gene has CDR1 DFQATT and CDR2 SNEGSKA (reference sequence). CDR3 sequence reads: CSALRTGDYEQYF. The CDR3 nucleotides read TGCAGTGCTTTACGGACAGGGGACTACGAGCAGTACTTC.

The chain couples TRBV7-9 to TRBJ2-3; 16 bases align to TRBD2. Looked up from germline, CDR1 is SEHNR and CDR2 is FQNEAQ (reference sequence). The CDR3 totals 18 residues. With 4 bases clipped from V and 4 bases from J, the junction kept 8 bases outside the gene matches. This CDR3 reads CASSSGLAGGLAADTQYF. The CDR3 DNA is TGTGCCAGCAGCTCGGGACTAGCGGGAGGGTTAGCGGCAGATACGCAGTATTTT.

This clonotype appeared many times. The chain links TRBV28 to TRBJ1-2; D is unclear. The CDR3 covers 15 residues. V gave up 2 bases and J gave up 6 bases, with 16 bases separating them. Germline V gene sequence: CDR1 MDHEN, CDR2 SYDVKM. CDR3 sequence reads: CASSLTALGRNGYTF. The CDR3 DNA reads as TGTGCCAGCAGTTTAACAGCTCTAGGGAGGAATGGCTACACCTTC.

This clonotype is labeled as medium-sized. The chain couples TRBV10-2 to TRBJ2-7, with D unresolved. Germline assignment: CDR1 WSHSY and CDR2 SAAADI. V lost 3 bases, J lost 3 bases, and 0 bases lay in between. CDR3 size: 10 residues. CDR3 loop: CASSDYEQYF. The DNA for the CDR3 is TGCGCCAGCAGTGACTACGAGCAGTACTTC.

V is TRBV2 and J is TRBJ2-1; 11 bases agree with TRBD2. From germline, CDR1 is SNHLY and CDR2 FYNNEI. V was clipped by 10 bases and J by 0 bases; unmatched bases: 8. There are 16 residues in the CDR3. The CDR3 DNA is TGTGCCACCCAAGGTACTAGCGGGAGCTCCTACAATGAGCAGTTCTTC. It encodes CATQGTSGSSYNEQFF.

Comments on this clonotype: The junction departs from the called germline gene at one end, perhaps through a read error. This sequence joins TRBV7-9 and TRBJ2-1, with 12 bases matching TRBD2. The CDR3 is 16 residues long. The germline V gene encodes CDR1 SEHNR and CDR2 FQNEAQ (reference sequence). The CDR3 protein is CASSLGLAGVGNGQFF. CDR3 DNA sequence: TGTGCCAGCAGCTTAGGACTAGCGGGGGTAGGGAATGGGCAGTTCTTC. Using reference TRBV7-9 and TRBJ2-1 for the parts outside the CDR3, the full variable domain is DTGVSQNPRHKITKRGQNVTFRCDPISEHNRLYWYRQTLGQGPEFLTYFQNEAQLEKSRLLSDRFSAERPKGSFSTLEIQRTEQGDSAMYLCASSLGLAGVGNGQFFGPGTRLTVL.

This clonotype is medium-sized within its sample. This sequence joins TRBV4-3 and TRBJ2-2; TRBD1 matches at 8 bases. The CDR3 runs 19 residues. In germline, CDR1 is LGHNA, CDR2 YSLEER. V lost 1 base to trimming and J lost 0 bases; unmatched junction nucleotides: 10. The CDR3 DNA reads TGCGCCAGCAGCCAAGGGATATCCGCAGGGGGCGCGAACACCGGGGAGCTGTTTTTT. Residues: CASSQGISAGGANTGELFF.

V is TRBV20-1 and J is TRBJ2-3; TRBD1 aligns across 7 bases. This CDR3 spans 15 amino acids. Germline V gene lookup returns CDR1 DFQATT and CDR2 SNEGSKA (reference sequence). V dropped 1 base and J dropped 4; count of bases not matched to a gene: 8. The CDR3 sequence is CSARGTGQGADTQYF. The CDR3 coding sequence is TGCAGTGCTAGAGGGACAGGTCAAGGTGCAGATACGCAGTATTTT.

This clonotype was counted many times. Since a much larger clone is just one base distant, this may be a read error. The chain joins TRBV9 to TRBJ2-1; 8 bases agree with TRBD2. Germline CDR1 and CDR2: SGDLS and YYNGEE. The CDR3 has 15 residues. This CDR3 is CASSAELAEYNEPFF. The CDR3 nucleotides read TGTGCCAGCAGCGCAGAACTAGCGGAATACAATGAGCCGTTCTTC.

CDR3 loop: CASSLYPSTSGGGRTQYF. The CDR3 DNA reads TGTGCCAGCAGTTTATACCCTTCGACTAGCGGGGGGGGTCGGACGCAGTATTTT. The chain has TRBV28 and TRBJ2-3, with 14 bases fitting TRBD2. Germline V CDR1 and CDR2: MDHEN, SYDVKM. V gave up 1 base and J gave up 9 bases; unmatched junction bases: 12. The CDR3 spans 18 residues.

The DNA for the CDR3 is TGCGCCAGCAGCTTAAGACGGGGGGGGCATGAGCAGTTCTTC. Encoded protein: CASSLRRGGHEQFF. This chain uses TRBV4-1 with TRBJ2-1; 8 bases agree with TRBD2. CDR3 length: 14 residues. Trimming cost V 5 bases and J 8 bases; bases outside gene matches: 8. The germline V gene encodes CDR1 MGHRA and CDR2 YSYEKL.

This clonotype was found many times. The rearrangement joins TRBV29-1 to TRBJ2-5; tentative D call: TRBD2 (6 bases). Germline assignment: CDR1 SQVTM and CDR2 ANQGSEA. V shed 5 bases and J shed 1 base, with 14 bases lying between them. This CDR3 region has 14 residues. In DNA form, the CDR3 reads TGCAGCGTTCCCGACGGGAGAACCCAAGAGACCCAGTACTTC. Protein: CSVPDGRTQETQYF.

This clonotype came up a few times. V gene TRBV30 combines with J gene TRBJ1-1; weak D call: TRBD1 (5 bases). Trimming removed 1 base from V and 10 bases from J, with 19 bases in between. Germline V gene sequence: CDR1 GTSNPN, CDR2 SVGIG (reference sequence). CDR3 length equals 14 residues. CDR3 nucleotides: TGTGCCTGGAGTGCAGGGTTGGGGAGTATAGGAGCTTTCTTT. The encoded protein is CAWSAGLGSIGAFF.

This clonotype is medium-sized within its sample. The rearrangement links TRBV27 to TRBJ2-1; no firm D call. The CDR3 loop spans 14 amino acids. V lost 5 bases to trimming and J lost 5 bases, with 13 bases between them. Germline V gene sequence: CDR1 MNHEY, CDR2 SMNVEV (reference sequence). This chain's CDR3 is CASSVTVPHNEQFF. CDR3 DNA: TGTGCCAGCAGTGTAACAGTTCCTCACAATGAGCAGTTCTTC.

V gene TRBV6-1 combines with J gene TRBJ1-3, with a possible D match to TRBD1 (5 bases). CDR3 size: 15 residues. With 0 bases removed from V and 8 bases from J, the gap between germline ends came to 14 bases. The V gene's germline CDR1 is MNHNS and CDR2 SASEGT. Here the CDR3 DNA reads TGTGCCAGCAGTGAAGCAATCGGTCAGGGACACACCATATATTTT. Its protein product is CASSEAIGQGHTIYF.

Turning to this clonotype: This may stem from a read error, because a much larger clone lies one nucleotide away. The V and J genes are TRBV20-1 and TRBJ1-1; no firm D call. Germline V gene data show CDR1 as DFQATT and CDR2 as SNEGSKA (reference sequence). The length of the CDR3 is 15 residues. Trimming stripped 0 bases from V and 4 bases from J, with 15 bases between. The CDR3: CSARDMQTMTTEAFF. The CDR3 DNA reads TGCAGTGCTAGAGATATGCAGACCATGACCACTGAAGCTTTCTTT.

The V and J genes are TRBV9 and TRBJ2-1; D unresolved. Deletions cut 0 bases from V and 6 bases from J, with 7 bases between. The CDR3 consists of 13 residues. Germline CDR1 reads SGDLS; CDR2 reads YYNGEE. The CDR3: CASSVGVVNEQFF. As DNA, the CDR3 is TGTGCCAGCAGCGTAGGGGTAGTCAATGAGCAGTTCTTC.

The V and J genes are TRBV25-1 and TRBJ1-2, with 7 positions matching TRBD1. The CDR3 loop spans 15 amino acids. The V and J ends lost 5 bases and 0 bases, in that order; junction bases with no gene match: 6. Per germline, CDR1 MGHDK and CDR2 SYGVNS. Here the CDR3 reads CASSKGTVTNYGYTF. The CDR3 DNA reads TGTGCCAGCAGTAAAGGGACAGTCACTAACTATGGCTACACCTTC.

A few counts support this clonotype. V gene TRBV4-2 combines with J gene TRBJ1-6; D might be TRBD1 (6 bases). The V end lost 1 base, the J end lost 0 bases, and 13 bases lay between the germline ends. Germline assignment: CDR1 LGHNA and CDR2 YNFKEQ. The CDR3 is made up of 18 amino acids. The CDR3 loop reads CASSQGGRKSSYNSPLHF. Written as DNA, the CDR3 is TGTGCCAGCAGCCAAGGGGGGCGGAAGAGCTCCTATAATTCACCCCTCCACTTT.

This chain uses TRBV20-1 with TRBJ2-1; 10 bases fit TRBD2. Germline V gives CDR1 DFQATT, CDR2 SNEGSKA (reference sequence). The trim removed 1 base at V and 6 bases at J, leaving 6 bases unmatched. This CDR3 has 15 residues. The CDR3 DNA reads TGCAGTGCTAGAGCAGGTAGCGGGAGGATCAATGAGCAGTTCTTC. Protein sequence: CSARAGSGRINEQFF.

This clonotype has only one observation. This chain joins TRBV2 and TRBJ1-4; a possible D gene is TRBD1 (5 bases). In germline, CDR1 is SNHLY, CDR2 FYNNEI. This CDR3 has 15 amino acids. V lost 0 bases to trimming and J lost 10 bases, with 15 bases between them. DNA of the CDR3: TGTGCCAGCAGTGAAGCTTTGGCAGGGAAGGTAAAACTGTTTTTT. Protein sequence: CASSEALAGKVKLFF.

This rearrangement joins TRBV9 to TRBJ1-2, with D uncertain. CDR1 SGDLS and CDR2 YYNGEE come from the germline V gene. Deletions cut 6 bases from V and 2 bases from J, with 11 bases between. The CDR3 runs to 13 residues. The CDR3 protein is CASTQDGNYGYTF. The CDR3 nucleotides read TGTGCCAGCACCCAGGACGGGAACTATGGCTACACCTTC.

The chain recombines TRBV5-1 with TRBJ2-7; 10 positions agree with TRBD1. The J call is uncertain, as TRBJ1-2 better fits the DNA end. Germline assignment: CDR1 SGHRS and CDR2 YFSETQ. This CDR3 is built from 15 residues. This chain's CDR3 is CASSFPGQGTHGYTF. Written as DNA, the CDR3 is TGCGCCAGCAGCTTCCCGGGACAGGGGACCCATGGCTACACCTTC.